The clone carrying this TCR beta chain was recorded at least ten times. Its antigen is undetermined. Authors of the study amplified TCR beta CDR3 regions from RNA transcripts. With the HTBI primer set, the TCR CDR3 went through a first round of RT-PCR. TCRdb redid the calling of the multiplex PCR reads with MiXCR, one entry per CDR3 protein. The sample holds a few hundred thousand distinct CDR3 sequences; roughly 46% are singletons and the top ten take more than 7.5%. The data were taken from a study of T cells in Graves' hyperthyroidism and ophthalmopathy. An absence of ophthalmopathy progression within 18 months meant stable Graves' hyperthyroidism. Diagnoses used clinical symptoms, serum thyroxine and TRAb, thyroid ultrasound and orbital computed tomography. V dropped 3 bases and J dropped 4 bases, with 13 bases sitting between them. The germline V gene has CDR1 MNHEY and CDR2 SVGEGT. This CDR3 comprises 14 residues.

Points from the study as a whole: Onset of ophthalmopathy came a median roughly 6.4 months after the model predicted it. Researchers found most expanded thyroid clonotypes above 0.001 in blood as well.

The rearrangement joins TRBV6-2 or TRBV6-3 to TRBJ2-7; possibly TRBD2 for D (5 bases). The origin of this receptor is a woman in her late teens or twenties with Graves' hyperthyroidism. The specimen sequenced was peripheral blood or thyroid tissue (not recorded which). DNA for the CDR3: TGTGCCAGCAGTTATGCGGCCCGCGGGTACGAGCAGTACTTC. Protein: CASSYAARGYEQYF.